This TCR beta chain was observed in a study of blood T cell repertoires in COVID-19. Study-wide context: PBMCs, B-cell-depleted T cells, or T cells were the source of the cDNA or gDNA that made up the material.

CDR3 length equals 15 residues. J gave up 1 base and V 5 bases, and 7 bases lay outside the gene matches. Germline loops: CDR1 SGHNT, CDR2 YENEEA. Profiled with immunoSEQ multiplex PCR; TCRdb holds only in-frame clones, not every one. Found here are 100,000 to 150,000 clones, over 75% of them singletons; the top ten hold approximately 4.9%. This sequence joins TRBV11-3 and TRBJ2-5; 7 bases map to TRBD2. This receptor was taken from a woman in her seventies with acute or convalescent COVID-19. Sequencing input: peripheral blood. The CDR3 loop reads CASSPGLVPQETQYF. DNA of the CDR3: TGTGCCAGCAGCCCCGGACTAGTTCCCCAAGAGACCCAGTACTTC.